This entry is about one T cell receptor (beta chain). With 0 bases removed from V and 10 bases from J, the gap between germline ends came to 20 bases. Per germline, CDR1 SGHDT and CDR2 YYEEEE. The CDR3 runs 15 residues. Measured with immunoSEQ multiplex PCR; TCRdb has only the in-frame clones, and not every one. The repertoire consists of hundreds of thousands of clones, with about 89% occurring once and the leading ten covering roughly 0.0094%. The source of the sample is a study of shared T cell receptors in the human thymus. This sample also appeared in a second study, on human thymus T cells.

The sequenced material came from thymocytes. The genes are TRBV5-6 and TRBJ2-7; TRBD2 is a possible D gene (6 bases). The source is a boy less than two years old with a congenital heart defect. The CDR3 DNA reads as TGTGCCAGCAGCTTGGAAGTGACTACCGCCGGGGGACAGTACTTC. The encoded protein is CASSLEVTTAGGQYF.